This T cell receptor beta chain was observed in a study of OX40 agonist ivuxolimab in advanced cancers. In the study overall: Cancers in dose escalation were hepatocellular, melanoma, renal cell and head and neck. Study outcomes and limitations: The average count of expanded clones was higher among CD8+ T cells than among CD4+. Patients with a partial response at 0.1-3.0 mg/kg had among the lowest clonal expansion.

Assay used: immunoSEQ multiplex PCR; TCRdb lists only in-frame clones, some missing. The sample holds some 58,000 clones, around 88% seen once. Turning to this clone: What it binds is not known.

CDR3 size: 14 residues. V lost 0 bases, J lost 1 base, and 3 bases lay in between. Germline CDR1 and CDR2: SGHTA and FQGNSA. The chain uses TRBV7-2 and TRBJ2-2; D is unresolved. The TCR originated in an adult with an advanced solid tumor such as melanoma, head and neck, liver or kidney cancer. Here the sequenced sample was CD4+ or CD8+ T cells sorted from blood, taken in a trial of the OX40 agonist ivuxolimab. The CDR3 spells CASSLARNTGELFF. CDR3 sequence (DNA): TGTGCCAGCAGCTTAGCTCGGAACACCGGGGAGCTGTTTTTT.